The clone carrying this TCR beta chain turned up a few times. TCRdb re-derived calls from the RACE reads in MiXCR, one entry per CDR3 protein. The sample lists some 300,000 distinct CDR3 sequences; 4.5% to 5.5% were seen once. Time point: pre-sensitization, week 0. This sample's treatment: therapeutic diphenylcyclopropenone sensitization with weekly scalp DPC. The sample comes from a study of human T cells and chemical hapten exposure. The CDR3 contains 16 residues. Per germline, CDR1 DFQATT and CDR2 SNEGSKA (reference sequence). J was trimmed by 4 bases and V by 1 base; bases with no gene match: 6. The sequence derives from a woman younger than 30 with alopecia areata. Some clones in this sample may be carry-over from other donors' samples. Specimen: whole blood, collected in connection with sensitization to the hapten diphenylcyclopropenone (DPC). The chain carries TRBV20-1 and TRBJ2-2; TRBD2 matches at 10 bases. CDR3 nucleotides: TGCAGTGCTAGAGGACCGGGACTAGCGATCACCGGGGAGCTGTTTTTT. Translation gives CSARGPGLAITGELFF.